This T cell receptor (beta chain) was profiled in a study of cytomegalovirus exposure and HLA in healthy donors (dated by TCRdb to 2016 to 2017). About the study as a whole: An earlier analysis of approximately 640 of the donors reported about 250 Gb of sequence data and around 110 million unique TCR beta sequences from around 200 million T cells. About 280 gigabases of sequencing data and tens of millions of unique TCR sequences were included in an early release covering about 700 HLA-typed donors. Among the roughly 390 genotyped donors, 81% belonged to the genetic ancestry cluster associated with self-reported Caucasian donors. The aim of the study was to test whether cataloging public T cell receptors could identify signatures of past pathogen exposure. The study profiled the T cell repertoires of approximately 700 subjects by immunosequencing and related them to cytomegalovirus serostatus. In addition to the first cohort of 650 to 750 subjects, a separate validation cohort of 120 different subjects was used. To predict cytomegalovirus infection status, the study combined high-throughput TCR immunosequencing, statistical association of individual TCRs with disease status, and machine learning. To study patterns of TCR occurrence, a later analysis re-analyzed previously published TCR beta repertoires from around 700 donors and added high-resolution HLA genotyping. Rather than drawing on any new phenotypic data, the later analysis identified candidate immune exposures from TCR beta sequences and the way those sequences occurred across donors. An earlier analysis of fewer than 750 of the donors used high-throughput TCR beta sequencing to judge whether each TCR beta V gene segment behaved as functional or pseudogenic. Donor age, sex, ethnicity and CMV serostatus were compiled together with the repertoire data. In a later genetic analysis, genome-wide SNP genotypes for about 55% of the 666 donors were used, and that subset was treated as a discovery cohort. All discovery cohort repertoires had been generated using a single sequencing platform. HLA typing included class I and class II loci at four-digit resolution. Typing coverage differed by locus: A, B, C, DRB1 and DQB1 were typed in roughly 629-630 donors, DQA1 in roughly 500, DPA1 in 600 to 610, and DPB1 in roughly 470. About 5 DR-DQ haplotypes were handled as single units for association and clustering, since linkage in the cohort was strong. Among about 400 genotyped donors of the cohort, an average of around 220,000 unique TCR beta nucleotide sequences was sequenced per donor, of which about 18% were non-productive.

The library was built by means of the immunoSEQ multiplex PCR assay. The multiplex PCR relied on a mix of 60 forward primers for TCR Vbeta segments and 13 reverse primers for TCR Jbeta segments. Amplification of the CDR3 region of rearranged TCR beta genes was performed with a multiplex PCR assay on genomic DNA. Amplified TCR beta libraries were sequenced as 87-base-pair reads on the Illumina HiSeq System. Per the original workflow: A later analysis counted about 76 million unique TCR beta chains across the approximately 700 repertoires, and some 12 million of these chains were shared by at least two donors. Raw reads were error-corrected and collapsed into unique sequences by a nearest-neighbor algorithm in which closely related sequences were merged to remove PCR and sequencing errors. Alignment of CDR3 sequences to IMGT reference sequences was used to assign V, D and J gene segments. For a sequence to be retained, a match of at least six nucleotides to both a V gene segment and a J gene segment was required. A rearrangement was called productive if the CDR3 had no stop codons and remained in frame with V and J, and every other rearrangement was called non-productive. CDR3 was defined by IMGT convention, running from the second conserved V-encoded cysteine to the conserved J-encoded phenylalanine. The earlier analysis of fewer than 700 of the donors excluded sequences that lacked an unambiguous match to a single V gene segment. In an earlier analysis of a few hundred of the donors, a V segment was called functional when productive rearrangements were above 56.7%, and segregating when the standard deviation between donors exceeded 5%. A statistical classification framework was built to diagnose cytomegalovirus status from the catalog of TCR beta chain sequences. V and J gene assignment, in a later analysis, came from comparing TCR nucleotide sequences with IMGT/GENE-DB human TR gene sequences. The TCRdist pipeline was used in a later analysis to assign CDR3 sequences and most-parsimonious VDJ recombination scenarios. In a later analysis, each TCR beta chain was defined by its CDR3 amino acid sequence together with its V-gene family, and reads without a unique V-gene family were excluded. In a later analysis, a few hundred highly shared, low-generation-probability nucleotide sequences were removed to address suspected cross-contamination and a sequencing artifact. For each public chain, a later analysis derived a clonal expansion index from normalized ranks of inferred template counts within each repertoire. Generation probabilities in a later analysis came from a VDJ recombination model fitted to out-of-frame rearrangements, and those results were checked against IGoR. In a later analysis, hypergeometric tests were used to score TCR-TCR, TCR-HLA and TCR-CMV co-occurrence, with a repertoire-size bias correction applied to TCR pairs. A later analysis estimated false discovery rates by permuting HLA or CMV assignments 20 times. In a later analysis, co-occurring TCRs were grouped using DBSCAN, and TCRdist sequence similarity was added for clustering within HLA-allele-positive subsets. Co-occurrence clustering excluded repertoires with fewer than 30,000 or more than 120,000 public chains, plus five with anomalous nucleotide sharing. TCRdb re-hosts the immuneACCESS table, in-frame sequences only. Its copies lack some clones; in the studies checked, an unresolved V gene accounts for under half of them, and the cause for the rest is not known. The V and J calls and the clone size are those of that table, but D and trimming were determined from the DNA. The sample table contains around 150,000 clones; only one count was recorded for about 85% of them. The ten largest clones capture around 5.8% of the sample.

Results and caveats for the whole study, not just this receptor: At a false discovery rate of 0.05, a later analysis linked 16,951 TCR beta sequences to specific HLA alleles. Compared with the 666-donor mean, donors in an Asian-associated ancestry cluster had fewer N-insertions in productive TCRs, according to a later genetic analysis. The authors suggested that the approach could potentially be generalized to other disease states and immunological phenotypes. The earlier analysis of 587 of the donors excluded approximately 15 rarely observed V segments, including chromosome 9 orphons, because counts were too low. This cohort had only TCR beta chains sequenced, and the lack of alpha or paired-chain data limited which features could be detected. Some IMGT-functional V segments, including TRBV6-2 and TRBV6-3, could not be distinguished by the 87-base-pair reads and were therefore excluded. In vitro tests confirmed that three of the cytomegalovirus-associated TCR beta chains recognize cytomegalovirus antigens. A total of 150 to 200 TCR beta chains were listed by the study as associated with cytomegalovirus. Broadly in line with IMGT annotations, most TCR beta V segments showed up in productive rearrangements about 87% or about 30% of the time in an earlier analysis of 587 of the donors. Most TCR sequences were observed very rarely across donors, whereas some public TCRs were present in many individuals. Sequencing depth was assumed to be roughly uniform across donors in the presence/absence analyses, though that assumption may not hold. When HLA alleles, especially DR and DQ, strongly co-occurred, TCR associations were difficult to assign to individual alleles. A later analysis found that TCR association rates varied across HLA loci, with DRB1 alleles showing the most associated TCRs and HLA-C alleles the fewest. Because HLA typing was unavailable for some donors at each locus, only the typed subset was used in association tests. A cluster of highly shared sequence variants was judged likely to be a technical artifact of the sequencing pipeline. Correlated functional status among segregating V segments might reflect linkage disequilibrium, but an unknown experimental factor could not be ruled out. According to a later analysis, parvovirus B19, influenza, CMV and Epstein-Barr virus appeared linked to several top co-occurrence clusters. Most CMV-associated TCR beta chains appeared to be HLA-restricted in a later analysis, and the HLA associations seemed to be driven largely by CMV exposure. Compared with equally common non-associated chains, HLA-associated TCR beta chains in a later analysis were more clonally expanded and had lower generation probabilities. The classifier was reported to diagnose cytomegalovirus status with high specificity and sensitivity in both the original cohort and the validation cohort. V-gene and J-gene trimming of TCR beta chains was associated with a missense DCLRE1C variant in a later genetic analysis, and the association was replicated in an independent cohort. A further reported finding was that TCR beta sequences accurately predicted the HLA-A and HLA-B alleles for most subjects in the first cohort. CMV serostatus was the only immune exposure information available for the cohort.

In total, 666 healthy bone marrow donors made up the cohort. Cohort members were all nominally healthy when sampled, although unrecorded immune exposures were likely present. The donor tested CMV seropositive and was one of the 289 seropositive cohort members. A peripheral blood sample was provided by each donor, and peripheral blood mononuclear cells were used for TCR beta sequencing. The Qiagen DNeasy Blood Extraction Kit was used to extract genomic DNA from the blood cell samples. Notes on this clone: No cognate antigen has been identified for it. No per-base quality is available; no much larger clone lies one base away.

From a lookup of the germline V gene (reference sequence), CDR1 and CDR2 are SEHNR and FQNEAQ. Spanning cysteine to phenylalanine, the CDR3 consists of 16 amino acids. Here the CDR3 DNA is all that survives: 48 bases in frame from base 1. V was cut back by 5 bases and J by 3 bases, leaving a gap of 19 bases between them. The receptor chain draws on TRBV7-9 and TRBJ1-1, and the D gene may be TRBD1, 5 bases matching. What was sequenced was PBMCs. This TCR came from a male donor in good health and CMV-seropositive. The CDR3 protein: CASSPPGRGGDTEAFF. The nucleotide sequence is given as TGTGCCAGCAGCCCCCCGGGGAGGGGCGGGGACACTGAAGCTTTCTTT.